These 25 T cell receptor beta chains originate from one sample sequenced in a study of cytomegalovirus exposure and HLA in healthy donors. PCR employed 60 Vbeta and 13 Jbeta primers. The repertoire was sequenced with immunoSEQ multiplex PCR; TCRdb's copy has only in-frame clones and lacks some. The sample consists of approximately 130,000 clones, around 73% of them appearing once. Sequenced: PBMCs. These receptors were collected from a man aged 50-59 years in good health and CMV-seronegative.

The chain couples TRBV7-2 to TRBJ2-4; D not resolved. The CDR3 totals 11 residues. Trimming took 4 bases from V and 10 from J, leaving 8 bases between them. CDR1 and CDR2 (germline): SGHTA, FQGNSA. The CDR3 coding sequence is TGTGCCAGCAGCTCTCAGAGGATTCAGTACTTC. Translation: CASSSQRIQYF.

The rearrangement uses TRBV29-1 and TRBJ1-1, with D uncertain. The V gene's germline CDR1 is SQVTM and CDR2 ANQGSEA. The CDR3 runs 10 residues. The V gene lost 0 bases and the J gene lost 8 bases, with 4 bases spanning the gap. CDR3 sequence (DNA): TGCAGCGTTGAAGAGAGAGAAGCTTTCTTT. This encodes CSVEEREAFF. The complete variable domain, with remaining parts taken from reference TRBV29-1 and TRBJ1-1, reads SAVISQKPSRDICQRGTSLTIQCQVDSQVTMMFWYRQQPGQSLTLIATANQGSEATYESGFVIDKFPISRPNLTFSTLTVSNMSPEDSSIYLCSVEEREAFFGQGTRLTVV.

V gene TRBV2 combines with J gene TRBJ1-2, with 9 bases identical to TRBD1. This CDR3 is 15 amino acids long. J was trimmed by 6 bases and V by 6 bases; bases with no gene match: 11. From germline, CDR1 is SNHLY and CDR2 FYNNEI. The CDR3 protein is CASREPGQGYNGYTF. CDR3 DNA: TGTGCCAGCAGAGAGCCGGGACAGGGTTATAATGGCTACACCTTC.

This clone is a singleton in its sample. The chain combines TRBV5-1 with TRBJ2-7; D not resolved. The CDR3 is 13 amino acids. Between the trimmed V and J ends, which lost 5 bases and 1 base, there was a span of 10 bases. Germline CDR1 and CDR2: SGHRS and YFSETQ. CDR3 amino acids: CASRFTDSYEQYF. In DNA form, the CDR3 reads TGCGCCAGCAGATTTACAGATTCCTACGAGCAGTACTTC.

The rearrangement links TRBV30 to TRBJ1-2; 9 bases are shared with TRBD1. V lost 4 bases, J lost 4 bases, and 7 bases stayed unmatched. From germline, CDR1 is GTSNPN and CDR2 SVGIG (reference sequence). The CDR3 covers 14 residues. The CDR3 region has the DNA TGTGCCTGGACCCCCGACAGGGGGGGCTATGGCTACACCTTC. Translation gives CAWTPDRGGYGYTF.

The rearrangement joins TRBV19 to TRBJ2-7, with D possibly TRBD1 on 6 matching bases. The V gene's germline CDR1 is LNHDA and CDR2 SQIVND (reference sequence). The V end lost 3 bases, the J end lost 8 bases, and 17 bases lay between the germline ends. CDR3 length: 14 residues. CDR3 DNA: TGTGCCAGTAGTATTCCCGACAGGATAGAACAGCAGTACTTC. As protein: CASSIPDRIEQQYF.

This clone has only a few counts. This specimen includes other DNA sequences encoding the same CDR3. The CDR3 is CASSFSAGFNTEAFF. The CDR3 DNA reads TGTGCCAGCAGTTTCTCCGCCGGGTTTAACACTGAAGCTTTCTTT. V usage is TRBV28 and J usage is TRBJ1-1, with D unresolved. Germline CDR1 reads MDHEN; CDR2 reads SYDVKM. The germline V and J ends were trimmed by 3 bases and 2 bases, with 13 bases remaining between them. CDR3 length: 15 residues.

The chain carries TRBV28 and TRBJ2-7, with D unresolved. The CDR3 covers 12 residues. The V gene lost 2 bases and the J gene lost 4 bases, with 6 bases spanning the gap. Germline CDR1 MDHEN, CDR2 SYDVKM. The CDR3 reads CASSLAYYEQYF. In nucleotides, the CDR3 is TGTGCCAGCAGTTTAGCGTATTACGAGCAGTACTTC.

The DNA for the CDR3 is TGTGCCTGGACCCACTCCCGGACAGCCAGGTACACTGAAGCTTTCTTT. Its translation is CAWTHSRTARYTEAFF. This chain links TRBV30 with TRBJ1-1, with a weak D call TRBD1 (6 bases). The V end was cut by 4 bases, the J end by 3 bases, with 21 bases between. The CDR3 is 16 residues long. Germline V gives CDR1 GTSNPN, CDR2 SVGIG (reference sequence).

The chain employs TRBV10-3 and TRBJ2-6; no clear D gene. Germline values: CDR1 ENHRY, CDR2 SYGVKD. The CDR3 loop spans 16 amino acids. The V end was cut by 0 bases, the J end by 0 bases, with 6 bases between. The CDR3 nucleotides read TGTGCCATCAGTGAGTCGGCATCCTCTGGGGCCAACGTCCTGACTTTC. Translating it yields CAISESASSGANVLTF.

The V call is TRBV29-1, the J call TRBJ2-7, with 11 bases aligning to TRBD1. V lost 4 bases to trimming and J lost 1 base; unmatched junction nucleotides: 9. The germline gives CDR1 SQVTM, CDR2 ANQGSEA. This CDR3 contains 16 residues. The CDR3 loop reads CSVVHTGTGGSYEQYF. CDR3 nucleotides: TGCAGCGTTGTCCACACCGGGACAGGGGGATCCTACGAGCAGTACTTC.

The chain's CDR3 is CASSPGPNTEAFF. CDR3 in DNA: TGTGCCAGTAGTCCGGGTCCGAACACTGAAGCTTTCTTT. This sequence joins TRBV19 and TRBJ1-1; the D is unclear. Deletions cut 5 bases from V and 1 base from J, with 8 bases between. The CDR3 is made up of 13 amino acids. Germline loops: CDR1 LNHDA, CDR2 SQIVND (reference sequence).

The sample holds a few counts of this clone. This chain uses TRBV10-2 with TRBJ2-5; TRBD2 matches at 7 bases. V trimming: 2 bases; J trimming: 4 bases; junction bases outside the gene matches: 10. In germline, CDR1 is WSHSY, CDR2 SAAADI. This CDR3 is 16 amino acids long. CDR3 amino acids: CASSENSAGVSETQYF. The CDR3 DNA reads TGCGCCAGCAGTGAGAATTCGGCGGGAGTTTCAGAGACCCAGTACTTC.

The V gene is TRBV6-1, the J gene TRBJ2-7, with D possibly matching TRBD1 (5 bases). Trimming removed 3 bases at V and 2 bases at J, with 14 bases between. Germline assignment: CDR1 MNHNS and CDR2 SASEGT. The CDR3 contains 15 residues. The CDR3 bases are TGTGCCAGCAGTGATAGAACAGGTGGAACCTACGAGCAGTACTTC. This codes for CASSDRTGGTYEQYF.

The V call is TRBV6-1, the J call TRBJ2-2; 8 nucleotides line up with TRBD1. The CDR3 is made up of 15 amino acids. Germline loops: CDR1 MNHNS, CDR2 SASEGT. V dropped 6 bases and J dropped 1; count of bases not matched to a gene: 4. The CDR3 spells CASRLGTGNTGELFF. The CDR3 DNA reads as TGTGCCAGCAGGTTAGGGACAGGGAACACCGGGGAGCTGTTTTTT.

The V call is TRBV6-6, the J call TRBJ2-4; TRBD2 matches at 8 bases. The CDR3 loop spans 16 amino acids. J lost 9 bases, V lost 3 bases, and 13 bases had no gene match. Germline CDR1 and CDR2: MNHNY and SVGAGI (reference sequence). The CDR3 coding sequence is TGTGCCAGCAGTTATCCGGGAGGGCGTCGAGGGGGCATTCAGTACTTC. Encoded protein: CASSYPGGRRGGIQYF.

In this sample, this clone turned up once. This rearrangement joins TRBV7-2 to TRBJ2-5, with 7 bases fitting TRBD2. Germline V gene lookup returns CDR1 SGHTA and CDR2 FQGNSA. The CDR3 is 16 residues long. Trimming took 5 bases from V and 2 from J; bases not matched to a gene: 11. The CDR3 loop is CASSRGWASGQETQYF. The CDR3 DNA reads TGTGCCAGCAGCCGGGGGTGGGCTAGCGGACAAGAGACCCAGTACTTC.

This clone occurred a few times. V and J are TRBV7-8 and TRBJ1-4, with 7 bases identical to TRBD1. The germline V gene has CDR1 SGHVS and CDR2 FQNEAQ. J lost 0 bases, V lost 3 bases, and 1 base had no gene match. The CDR3 is 15 residues long. The CDR3 sequence: CASSLDRSTNEKLFF. CDR3 sequence (DNA): TGTGCCAGCAGCTTGGACAGGTCAACTAATGAAAAACTGTTTTTT.

The gene calls are TRBV7-9 and TRBJ2-1; D is possibly TRBD2 (5 bases). The ends were cut back, 4 bases at V and 2 bases at J, with 18 bases in the middle. The CDR3 loop spans 17 amino acids. The V gene's germline CDR1 is SEHNR and CDR2 FQNEAQ (reference sequence). The CDR3: CASSSEMEEVPYNEQFF. CDR3 sequence (DNA): TGTGCCAGCAGCTCGGAAATGGAGGAAGTCCCCTACAATGAGCAGTTCTTC. Full variable domain (missing parts from reference TRBV7-9 and TRBJ2-1): DTGVSQNPRHKITKRGQNVTFRCDPISEHNRLYWYRQTLGQGPEFLTYFQNEAQLEKSRLLSDRFSAERPKGSFSTLEIQRTEQGDSAMYLCASSSEMEEVPYNEQFFGPGTRLTVL.

J is TRBJ2-4 and V is TRBV5-4, with D perhaps TRBD1 (6 bases). Germline V CDR1 and CDR2: SGHNT, YYREEE (reference sequence). The CDR3 covers 16 residues. Trimming took off 4 bases at V and 1 base at J, with 15 bases between the two ends. Here the CDR3 reads CASSAPGVLAKNIQYF. The CDR3 DNA reads as TGTGCCAGCAGCGCGCCAGGGGTGCTGGCCAAAAACATTCAGTACTTC. Using reference TRBV5-4 and TRBJ2-4 for the parts outside the CDR3, the full variable domain is ETGVTQSPTHLIKTRGQQVTLRCSSQSGHNTVSWYQQALGQGPQFIFQYYREEENGRGNFPPRFSGLQFPNYSSELNVNALELDDSALYLCASSAPGVLAKNIQYFGAGTRLSVL.

The chain joins TRBV27 to TRBJ2-3; 12 bases match TRBD2. CDR1 and CDR2 (germline): MNHEY, SMNVEV (reference sequence). V dropped 0 bases and J dropped 7; count of bases not matched to a gene: 5. The length of the CDR3 is 16 residues. The CDR3 sequence is CASSLSLAGGRYTQYF. CDR3 DNA: TGTGCCAGCAGTTTATCGCTAGCGGGAGGGCGGTATACGCAGTATTTT.

This chain uses TRBV7-9 with TRBJ1-3, with TRBD1 as a possible D gene (5 bases). Trimming took 2 bases from V and 4 from J, leaving 15 bases between them. Per the germline V gene, CDR1 is SEHNR and CDR2 is FQNEAQ (reference sequence). There are 16 residues in the CDR3. CDR3: CASSLTRALGGNTIYF. The CDR3 DNA follows: TGTGCCAGCAGCTTAACCAGGGCACTCGGGGGAAACACCATATATTTT. The full variable domain, completed using reference TRBV7-9 and TRBJ1-3, is DTGVSQNPRHKITKRGQNVTFRCDPISEHNRLYWYRQTLGQGPEFLTYFQNEAQLEKSRLLSDRFSAERPKGSFSTLEIQRTEQGDSAMYLCASSLTRALGGNTIYFGEGSWLTVV.

The CDR3 region has the DNA TGCAGCGTTGGGACAGCAGGGCGAGTGAACACTGAAGCTTTCTTT. Protein: CSVGTAGRVNTEAFF. The J gene is TRBJ1-1, the V gene TRBV29-1, with a tentative D call TRBD1 (6 bases). The CDR3 loop spans 15 amino acids. CDR1 and CDR2 (germline): SQVTM, ANQGSEA. Trimming took off 4 bases at V and 0 bases at J, with 15 bases between the two ends.

The chain links TRBV10-2 to TRBJ2-1, with TRBD2 identical over 11 bases. Germline CDR1 reads WSHSY; CDR2 reads SAAADI. This CDR3 contains 15 residues. Unmatched junction bases numbered 6, after V lost 5 bases and J lost 6 bases. The CDR3 region is CASSLGLAGSNEQFF. CDR3 DNA: TGCGCCAGCAGTTTAGGACTAGCGGGTTCCAATGAGCAGTTCTTC.

V and J are TRBV5-4 and TRBJ2-7; no definite D call. This CDR3 spans 13 amino acids. Germline V gene data show CDR1 as SGHNT and CDR2 as YYREEE (reference sequence). The germline V and J ends were trimmed by 4 bases and 5 bases, with 13 bases remaining between them. The CDR3 loop is CASSRSRSNEQYF. CDR3 in DNA: TGTGCCAGCAGCCGATCTAGGTCTAACGAGCAGTACTTC.